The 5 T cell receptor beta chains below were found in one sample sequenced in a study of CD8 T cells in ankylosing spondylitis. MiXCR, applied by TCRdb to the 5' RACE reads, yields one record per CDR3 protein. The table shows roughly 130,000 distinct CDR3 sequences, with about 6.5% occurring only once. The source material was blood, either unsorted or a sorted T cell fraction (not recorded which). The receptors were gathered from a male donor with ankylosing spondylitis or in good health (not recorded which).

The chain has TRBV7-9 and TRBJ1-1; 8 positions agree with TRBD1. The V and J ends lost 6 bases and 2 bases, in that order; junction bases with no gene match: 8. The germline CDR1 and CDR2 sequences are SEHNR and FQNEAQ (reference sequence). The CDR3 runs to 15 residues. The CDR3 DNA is TGTGCCAGCAGTCCTCTGACAGGGGTAAACACTGAAGCTTTCTTT. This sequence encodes CASSPLTGVNTEAFF.

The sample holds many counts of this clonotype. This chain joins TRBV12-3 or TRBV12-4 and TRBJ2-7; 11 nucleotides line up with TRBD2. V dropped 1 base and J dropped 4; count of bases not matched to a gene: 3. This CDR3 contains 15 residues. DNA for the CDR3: TGTGCCAGCAGTTTAGGACTAGCGGGGTCTTACGAGCAGTACTTC. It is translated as CASSLGLAGSYEQYF.

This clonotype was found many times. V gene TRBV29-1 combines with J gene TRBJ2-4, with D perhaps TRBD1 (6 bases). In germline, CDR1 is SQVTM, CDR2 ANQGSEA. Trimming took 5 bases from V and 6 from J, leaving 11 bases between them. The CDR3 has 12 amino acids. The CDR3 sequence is CSVLWTANIQYF. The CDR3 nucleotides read TGCAGCGTTCTCTGGACAGCAAACATTCAGTACTTC. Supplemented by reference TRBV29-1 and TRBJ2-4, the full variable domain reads SAVISQKPSRDICQRGTSLTIQCQVDSQVTMMFWYRQQPGQSLTLIATANQGSEATYESGFVIDKFPISRPNLTFSTLTVSNMSPEDSSIYLCSVLWTANIQYFGAGTRLSVL.

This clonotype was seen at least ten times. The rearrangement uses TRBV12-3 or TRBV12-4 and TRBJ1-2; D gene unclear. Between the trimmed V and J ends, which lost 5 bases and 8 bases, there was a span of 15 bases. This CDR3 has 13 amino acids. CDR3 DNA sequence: TGTGCCAGCAGTCCTCAAGCGGAAATCGGCTACACCTTC. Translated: CASSPQAEIGYTF.

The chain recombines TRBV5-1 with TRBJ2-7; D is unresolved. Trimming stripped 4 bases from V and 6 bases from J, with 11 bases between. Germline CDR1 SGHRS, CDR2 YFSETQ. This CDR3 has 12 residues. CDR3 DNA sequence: TGCGCCAGCAGCCGGTCTGAACGCGAGCAGTACTTC. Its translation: CASSRSEREQYF.